This TCR beta chain was profiled in a study of spatial heterogeneity in lung cancer. Documented time point: sample taken at primary tumor resection. Donation came from about 72 patients with untreated early-stage non-small cell lung cancer. Tumor, nontumor lung or frozen PBMC supplied whole RNA that was sequenced unsorted. Study-level points and caveats: Tumoral mutation counts were tracked by counts of expanded intratumoral alpha and beta TCRs.

MiXCR was run by TCRdb on the 5' RACE reads, yielding one entry per CDR3 protein. The sample contains about 27,000 distinct CDR3 sequences, more than 5.5% of which appear only once. Germline CDR1 KGHDR, CDR2 SFDVKD. The V gene lost 5 bases and the J gene lost 0 bases, with 10 bases spanning the gap. This CDR3 is 15 amino acids long. Turning to this clonotype: Its cognate antigen is unknown.

The material was lung tumor tissue, obtained at surgery. The chain links TRBV24-1 to TRBJ1-5, with D uncertain. The clonotype comes from a male donor with early-stage non-small cell lung cancer. DNA for the CDR3: TGTGCCACCAGTGGTTCGGACCTTAGCAATCAGCCCCAGCATTTT. Its protein is CATSGSDLSNQPQHF.